A single sample is the source of the 31 T cell receptor beta chains below, sequenced in a study of radiotherapy plus CTLA-4 blockade in lung cancer. Assay used: immunoSEQ multiplex PCR; TCRdb lists only in-frame clones, some missing. The table lists 84,000 or so clones, around 86% of them singletons. The starting material was peripheral blood, obtained from a patient treated with radiotherapy plus ipilimumab. The receptors come from a human donor with non-small cell lung cancer that progressed on radiotherapy plus ipilimumab.

This chain connects TRBV5-4 to TRBJ2-3, with 12 bases matching TRBD2. Per germline, CDR1 SGHNT and CDR2 YYREEE (reference sequence). This CDR3 spans 16 amino acids. J lost 2 bases, V lost 4 bases, and 5 bases had no gene match. The CDR3 sequence is CASSPRLAGDTDTQYF. The CDR3 coding sequence is TGTGCCAGCAGCCCCCGACTAGCGGGGGACACAGATACGCAGTATTTT. The full variable domain, its missing parts supplied by reference TRBV5-4 and TRBJ2-3, is ETGVTQSPTHLIKTRGQQVTLRCSSQSGHNTVSWYQQALGQGPQFIFQYYREEENGRGNFPPRFSGLQFPNYSSELNVNALELDDSALYLCASSPRLAGDTDTQYFGPGTRLTVL.

The chain couples TRBV5-5 to TRBJ2-3; possibly TRBD1 for D (5 bases). V was cut by 0 bases and J by 0 bases, with 5 bases left in between. The CDR3 is 14 amino acids. Germline CDR1 and CDR2: SGHKS and YYEKEE (reference sequence). CDR3 in amino acids: CASSLDRSTDTQYF. The CDR3 DNA reads TGTGCCAGCAGCTTGGACAGGAGCACAGATACGCAGTATTTT. The variable domain in full, with the rest retrieved from reference TRBV5-5 and TRBJ2-3, is DAGVTQSPTHLIKTRGQQVTLRCSPISGHKSVSWYQQVLGQGPQFIFQYYEKEERGRGNFPDRFSARQFPNYSSELNVNALLLGDSALYLCASSLDRSTDTQYFGPGTRLTVL.

V usage is TRBV7-2 and J usage is TRBJ2-7; no clear D. The V and J ends lost 4 bases and 0 bases respectively, with 10 bases between them. The germline gives CDR1 SGHTA, CDR2 FQGNSA. The CDR3 sequence is 14 residues long. The CDR3 is CASSSGVGSYEQYF. CDR3 DNA: TGTGCCAGCAGCTCAGGAGTGGGCTCCTACGAGCAGTACTTC.

This chain links TRBV18 with TRBJ2-3; TRBD1 matches 9 bases. Trimming removed 6 bases from V and 3 bases from J; junction bases left unmatched: 4. The length of the CDR3 is 14 residues. From germline, CDR1 is KGHSH and CDR2 LQKENI. The CDR3 sequence: CASSGTGFTDTQYF. The CDR3 DNA sequence: TGTGCCAGCTCCGGGACAGGGTTTACAGATACGCAGTATTTT.

This clone has a handful of counts. The chain recombines TRBV4-3 with TRBJ1-2, with TRBD1 as a possible D gene (5 bases). The CDR3 is made up of 15 amino acids. Trimming removed 0 bases at V and 3 bases at J, with 11 bases between. Germline V gives CDR1 LGHNA, CDR2 YSLEER. As DNA, the CDR3 is TGCGCCAGCAGCCAAGAAGCAGGGTCCGACTATGGCTACACCTTC. Its protein product is CASSQEAGSDYGYTF.

This chain joins TRBV4-1 and TRBJ2-7; possibly TRBD2 for D (7 bases). CDR1 and CDR2 (germline): MGHRA, YSYEKL. There are 16 residues in the CDR3. V was cut by 1 base and J by 2 bases, with 15 bases left in between. CDR3 bases: TGCGCCAGCAGCCAAGGGGAGGGGGTGACCACCTACGAGCAGTACTTC. Protein: CASSQGEGVTTYEQYF.

The CDR3 loop reads CASSTNGVQETQYF. The DNA for the CDR3 is TGTGCCAGCAGCACAAACGGAGTTCAAGAGACCCAGTACTTC. The chain carries TRBV9 and TRBJ2-5; D call uncertain. V was clipped by 4 bases and J by 2 bases, with 12 bases between them. There are 14 residues in the CDR3. From germline, CDR1 is SGDLS and CDR2 YYNGEE.

The J gene is TRBJ2-2, the V gene TRBV4-3; TRBD2 aligns across 11 bases. This CDR3 is 17 amino acids long. V was clipped by 1 base and J by 8 bases; unmatched bases: 9. CDR1 is LGHNA, CDR2 YSLEER, per germline. CDR3 loop: CASSQVLAGGRSGELFF. Written as DNA, the CDR3 is TGCGCCAGCAGCCAAGTATTAGCGGGGGGGCGGTCAGGGGAGCTGTTTTTT.

This clone was seen only a few times. V is TRBV7-8 and J is TRBJ2-2; 14 bases match TRBD2. The CDR3 contains 18 residues. The J segment lost 4 bases and the V segment lost 3 bases, leaving 7 bases of the junction unmatched. CDR1 is SGHVS, CDR2 FQNEAQ, per germline. CDR3 nucleotides: TGTGCCAGCAGCTTGGCCCCGGGACTAGCGGGAGTCACCGGGGAGCTGTTTTTT. Translation: CASSLAPGLAGVTGELFF.

This rearrangement joins TRBV6-5 to TRBJ2-7, with no clear D. The CDR3 contains 14 residues. Germline CDR1 and CDR2: MNHEY and SVGAGI. Between the trimmed V and J ends, which lost 0 bases and 4 bases, there was a span of 10 bases. The CDR3 sequence: CASSYSFNLYEQYF. The CDR3, as DNA: TGTGCCAGCAGTTACTCGTTTAACCTTTACGAGCAGTACTTC.

The rearrangement uses TRBV5-1 and TRBJ1-5, with 7 bases lining up with TRBD1. The V gene end was trimmed by 3 bases and the J gene end by 3 bases; junction bases not matched to a gene: 3. This CDR3 contains 14 residues. Germline CDR1 SGHRS, CDR2 YFSETQ. The CDR3 loop reads CASSSTGLNQPQHF. CDR3 nucleotide sequence: TGCGCCAGCAGCTCGACAGGGCTCAATCAGCCCCAGCATTTT.

This chain links TRBV19 with TRBJ2-3; perhaps TRBD2 as D (6 bases). Per germline, CDR1 LNHDA and CDR2 SQIVND (reference sequence). The length of the CDR3 is 12 residues. Trimming took 9 bases from V and 4 from J, leaving 11 bases between them. The CDR3 DNA reads as TGTGCCAGCCGCGGGACTCCAGATACGCAGTATTTT. This translates into CASRGTPDTQYF. The entire variable domain, with the rest obtained from reference TRBV19 and TRBJ2-3, is as follows: DGGITQSPKYLFRKEGQNVTLSCEQNLNHDAMYWYRQDPGQGLRLIYYSQIVNDFQKGDIAEGYSVSREKKESFPLTVTSAQKNPTAFYLCASRGTPDTQYFGPGTRLTVL.

V and J are TRBV6-1 and TRBJ1-3, with D tentatively TRBD1 (5 bases). The CDR3 length is 15 residues. Germline V gene lookup returns CDR1 MNHNS and CDR2 SASEGT. V was shortened by 2 bases and J by 8 bases, with 16 bases between the two germline ends. The CDR3 nucleotides are TGTGCCAGCAGTGAAAATCGGCAGGGAGGGGACACCATATATTTT. It codes for CASSENRQGGDTIYF.

The rearrangement uses TRBV7-2 and TRBJ1-3; D uncertain. From germline, CDR1 is SGHTA and CDR2 FQGNSA. This CDR3 contains 18 residues. Trimming left V 0 bases short and J 3 bases short, with 18 bases between. The CDR3 protein is CASSLATPGWYGGNTIYF. The CDR3 DNA reads TGTGCCAGCAGCTTAGCGACCCCCGGGTGGTACGGTGGAAACACCATATATTTT.

The V gene is TRBV18, the J gene TRBJ2-7; 9 bases align to TRBD2. Germline V gene lookup returns CDR1 KGHSH and CDR2 LQKENI. The CDR3 spans 18 residues. Losses at the gene ends were 3 bases for V and 6 bases for J; bases not matched to a gene: 18. Written as DNA, the CDR3 is TGTGCCAGCTCACCTAGAGGGCCTAGCGGGGACTATCAACCCGAGCAGTACTTC. Residues: CASSPRGPSGDYQPEQYF.

V gene TRBV4-2 combines with J gene TRBJ2-2; 12 bases are shared with TRBD2. The ends lost 0 bases at V and 6 bases at J; junction bases unmatched: 5. The CDR3 contains 17 residues. CDR1 and CDR2 from the germline V gene are LGHNA and YNFKEQ. CDR3 nucleotides: TGTGCCAGCAGCCAAGAACTAGCGGGGGGTGGTGCCGGGGAGCTGTTTTTT. As protein: CASSQELAGGGAGELFF.

Remarks on this clone: This specimen includes other DNA sequences encoding the same CDR3. The chain combines TRBV11-2 with TRBJ1-3; no reliable D call. In germline, CDR1 is SGHAT, CDR2 FQNNGV. The CDR3 is made up of 15 amino acids. The V gene lost 0 bases and the J gene lost 0 bases, with 6 bases spanning the gap. The CDR3 DNA sequence: TGTGCCAGCAGCTTAGACTTCGGCTCTGGAAACACCATATATTTT. It is translated as CASSLDFGSGNTIYF.

On this clone: Different DNA sequences within this sample yield the same CDR3. J is TRBJ1-2 and V is TRBV5-1, with 7 bases fitting TRBD1. Germline V gives CDR1 SGHRS, CDR2 YFSETQ. CDR3 length: 15 residues. J was trimmed by 0 bases and V by 3 bases; bases with no gene match: 5. CDR3 coding DNA: TGCGCCAGCAGCTCAGGGACAGCGACTAACTATGGCTACACCTTC. Translation: CASSSGTATNYGYTF.

The genes are TRBV7-6 and TRBJ2-5; TRBD2 matches 8 bases. The CDR3 is 15 residues long. Germline V gene sequence: CDR1 SGHVS, CDR2 FNYEAQ. After removal of 4 bases from V and 5 bases from J, the junction contained 9 bases not matched to a gene. Here the CDR3 DNA reads TGTGCCAGCAGCTCAGGGACTAGACCTGGGGAGACCCAGTACTTC. It yields the protein CASSSGTRPGETQYF.

The CDR3 DNA reads TGTGCCAGCTCACCCCCTCTAGCGGATGAGCAGTTCTTC. Its protein is CASSPPLADEQFF. The V gene is TRBV18, the J gene TRBJ2-1; 7 positions match TRBD2. V lost 3 bases, J lost 8 bases, and 4 bases stayed unmatched. Germline-derived CDR1 and CDR2 are KGHSH and LQKENI. This CDR3 is built from 13 residues.

This clone came up once. V and J are TRBV6-6 and TRBJ1-6, with TRBD1 as a possible D gene (5 bases). Germline V lookup: CDR1 MNHNY, CDR2 SVGAGI (reference sequence). V gave up 5 bases and J gave up 9 bases, with 17 bases separating them. This CDR3 comprises 15 residues. CDR3 sequence: CASSPVQGFSSPLHF. The CDR3 nucleotides are TGTGCCAGCAGTCCCGTCCAGGGCTTTAGTTCACCCCTCCACTTT.

The chain is built from TRBV25-1 and TRBJ1-4; D remains ambiguous. The CDR3 covers 14 residues. Trimming left V 3 bases short and J 8 bases short, with 13 bases between. The germline V gene has CDR1 MGHDK and CDR2 SYGVNS. The CDR3 DNA sequence: TGTGCCAGCAGTGACCCCGGGTTTCGGGAAAAACTGTTTTTT. Translation: CASSDPGFREKLFF.

The chain recombines TRBV7-2 with TRBJ2-7; D not resolved. Between the trimmed V and J ends, which lost 2 bases and 1 base, there was a span of 6 bases. CDR1 is SGHTA, CDR2 FQGNSA, per germline. The CDR3 contains 13 residues. This chain's CDR3 is CASSLSRSYEQYF. CDR3 DNA sequence: TGTGCCAGCAGCTTAAGCAGATCCTACGAGCAGTACTTC.

V gene TRBV10-3 combines with J gene TRBJ1-3, with D unclear. In germline, CDR1 is ENHRY, CDR2 SYGVKD. V lost 0 bases to trimming and J lost 5 bases, with 8 bases between them. There are 14 residues in the CDR3. The CDR3 protein is CAISESGPRNTIYF. In nucleotides, the CDR3 is TGTGCCATCAGTGAGTCTGGGCCCCGAAACACCATATATTTT.

The V gene is TRBV18, the J gene TRBJ1-2; the match to TRBD1 covers 8 bases. The CDR3 sequence is 13 residues long. V was clipped by 5 bases and J by 8 bases; unmatched bases: 7. CDR1 and CDR2 from the germline V gene are KGHSH and LQKENI. The CDR3 DNA reads TGTGCCAGCTCAACCGGACAGGGTTTGGGCTACACCTTC. It is translated as CASSTGQGLGYTF.

The rearrangement uses TRBV28 and TRBJ1-2, with 8 positions matching TRBD1. This CDR3 has 18 amino acids. J lost 0 bases, V lost 0 bases, and 9 bases had no gene match. The germline V gene encodes CDR1 MDHEN and CDR2 SYDVKM. The CDR3 coding sequence is TGTGCCAGCAGTTTATGGGGACAGGCTCTTCCGTCTAACTATGGCTACACCTTC. Encoded protein: CASSLWGQALPSNYGYTF.

The rearrangement links TRBV28 to TRBJ1-5, with a tentative D call TRBD1 (5 bases). Germline V lookup: CDR1 MDHEN, CDR2 SYDVKM. CDR3 size: 20 residues. V gave up 3 bases and J gave up 0 bases, with 24 bases separating them. The CDR3 is CASSFPTPRQHVNSNQPQHF. The CDR3, as DNA: TGTGCCAGCAGTTTCCCCACGCCGCGACAGCACGTTAATAGCAATCAGCCCCAGCATTTT. The whole variable domain, remainder taken from reference TRBV28 and TRBJ1-5, is DVKVTQSSRYLVKRTGEKVFLECVQDMDHENMFWYRQDPGLGLRLIYFSYDVKMKEKGDIPEGYSVSREKKERFSLILESASTNQTSMYLCASSFPTPRQHVNSNQPQHFGDGTRLSIL.

The V and J genes are TRBV6-1 and TRBJ2-5, with TRBD2 matching 8 bases. Trimming cost V 10 bases and J 2 bases; bases outside gene matches: 3. Germline V CDR1 and CDR2: MNHNS, SASEGT. The length of the CDR3 is 12 residues. The CDR3 reads CATERGQETQYF. CDR3 bases: TGTGCCACCGAGCGGGGGCAAGAGACCCAGTACTTC.

This clone turned up a few times. The rearrangement uses TRBV28 and TRBJ1-1; weak D call: TRBD1 (5 bases). The CDR3 covers 12 residues. Per germline, CDR1 MDHEN and CDR2 SYDVKM. Trimming removed 7 bases from V and 7 bases from J, with 13 bases in between. CDR3 bases: TGTGCCAGCATCCAATGGGGGAGTGAAGCTTTCTTT. This sequence encodes CASIQWGSEAFF.

V gene TRBV28 combines with J gene TRBJ2-2; D perhaps matches TRBD2 (6 bases). The length of the CDR3 is 15 residues. The germline V and J ends were trimmed by 7 bases and 1 base, with 13 bases remaining between them. Germline values: CDR1 MDHEN, CDR2 SYDVKM. The CDR3 sequence is CASIRRRGNTGELFF. CDR3 DNA: TGTGCCAGCATCCGAAGGAGGGGGAACACCGGGGAGCTGTTTTTT.

The gene calls are TRBV5-4 and TRBJ2-5; 9 bases line up with TRBD1. TRBJ2-7 explains the end of the DNA better; the J call may be wrong. Germline CDR1 and CDR2: SGHNT and YYREEE (reference sequence). The CDR3 has 15 residues. This chain's CDR3 is CASSRSGTGSYEQYF. The CDR3 bases are TGTGCCAGCAGCCGGTCCGGGACAGGGTCCTACGAGCAGTACTTC.